These 28 T cell receptor beta chains share one sample of origin, sequenced in a study of untreated major depressive disorder. Assay: immunoSEQ multiplex PCR; the TCRdb copy retains only in-frame clones and omits some. Among over 20,000 clones listed, 90% to 95% were seen once. The sample comprised CD4+ T cells from PBMCs. The origin of the receptors is a man aged 25 to 40 in good health.

The chain recombines TRBV4-3 with TRBJ2-5; TRBD2 agrees at 9 bases. Germline V CDR1 and CDR2: LGHNA, YSLEER. Trimming cost V 0 bases and J 7 bases; bases outside gene matches: 9. The CDR3 has 16 amino acids. For the CDR3, the DNA is TGCGCCAGCAGCCAAGAGCGACTAGCGGATATAGGGACCCAGTACTTC. Translation: CASSQERLADIGTQYF.

V usage is TRBV6-1 and J usage is TRBJ1-1, with a possible D match to TRBD1 (5 bases). The CDR3 extends over 12 amino acids. Between the trimmed V and J ends, which lost 9 bases and 1 base, there was a span of 9 bases. Germline CDR1 and CDR2: MNHNS and SASEGT. CDR3 coding DNA: TGTGCCAGTGGGGGGGGGAACACTGAAGCTTTCTTT. Encoded protein: CASGGGNTEAFF.

The chain combines TRBV7-8 with TRBJ2-1, with 8 bases aligning to TRBD1. The germline gives CDR1 SGHVS, CDR2 FQNEAQ. CDR3 length: 15 residues. V was clipped by 7 bases and J by 5 bases; unmatched bases: 10. As DNA, the CDR3 is TGTGCCAGCACAAGGGGGCCGGACAGGGACAATGAGCAGTTCTTC. The encoded protein is CASTRGPDRDNEQFF.

The chain carries TRBV4-3 and TRBJ2-3, with D unresolved. This CDR3 has 16 amino acids. Germline assignment: CDR1 LGHNA and CDR2 YSLEER. V was shortened by 4 bases and J by 2 bases, with 16 bases between the two germline ends. CDR3 DNA sequence: TGCGCCAGCAGCCCCCGGCTACTCGCCAACACAGATACGCAGTATTTT. This encodes CASSPRLLANTDTQYF.

This clone was found a few times. This chain connects TRBV30 to TRBJ2-7; 8 positions match TRBD1. The CDR3 contains 14 residues. J was trimmed by 0 bases and V by 6 bases; bases with no gene match: 7. Looked up from germline, CDR1 is GTSNPN and CDR2 is SVGIG (reference sequence). The CDR3 is CACPRTGSSYEQYF. For the CDR3, the DNA is TGTGCCTGTCCGAGGACAGGGAGCTCCTACGAGCAGTACTTC.

CDR3 nucleotide sequence: TGTGCTAGTGGTTTGGGGGGACTAGCGGGAGGCGAGCAGTACTTC. Translation gives CASGLGGLAGGEQYF. The gene calls are TRBV12-5 and TRBJ2-7; 15 nucleotides line up with TRBD2. Germline loops: CDR1 LGHNT, CDR2 FRNRAP. This CDR3 is 15 amino acids long. Trimming cost V 1 base and J 6 bases; bases outside gene matches: 1. The full variable domain, rest sourced from reference TRBV12-5 and TRBJ2-7, is DARVTQTPRHKVTEMGQEVTMRCQPILGHNTVFWYRQTMMQGLELLAYFRNRAPLDDSGMPKDRFSAEMPDATLATLKIQPSEPRDSAVYFCASGLGGLAGGEQYFGPGTRLTVT.

CDR3 bases: TGTGCCAGCAGCTTAGGAGGTAGCGGGAGCTCAGATACGCAGTATTTT. Translated: CASSLGGSGSSDTQYF. The V and J genes are TRBV7-7 and TRBJ2-3; 9 bases align to TRBD2. The V gene end was trimmed by 1 base and the J gene end by 4 bases; junction bases not matched to a gene: 6. The V gene's germline CDR1 is SSHAT and CDR2 FNYEAQ (reference sequence). CDR3 length equals 16 residues.

This sequence joins TRBV4-1 and TRBJ1-1; TRBD1 agrees at 7 bases. The CDR3 length is 15 residues. From germline, CDR1 is MGHRA and CDR2 YSYEKL. J lost 5 bases, V lost 6 bases, and 12 bases had no gene match. DNA for the CDR3: TGCGCCAGCAGGATAACAGGGGTTTCAAAGACTGAAGCTTTCTTT. Translated: CASRITGVSKTEAFF.

The chain uses TRBV5-1 and TRBJ1-4; 7 positions agree with TRBD1. Germline V gives CDR1 SGHRS, CDR2 YFSETQ. With V trimmed by 5 bases and J by 7 bases, 11 bases remained unmatched. The CDR3 extends over 15 amino acids. This chain's CDR3 is CASRDDRARGEKLFF. The DNA of the CDR3 is TGCGCCAGCAGGGACGACAGGGCCCGCGGTGAAAAACTGTTTTTT.

The CDR3 spells CASSPPDLYEQYF. The CDR3 region has the DNA TGTGCCAGCAGCCCCCCGGACCTCTACGAGCAGTACTTC. This chain links TRBV7-9 with TRBJ2-7, with D uncertain. The CDR3 is 13 amino acids. Germline V CDR1 and CDR2: SEHNR, FQNEAQ (reference sequence). Trimming took off 5 bases at V and 3 bases at J, with 11 bases between the two ends.

The chain is built from TRBV29-1 and TRBJ1-1; no clear D gene. V shed 7 bases and J shed 5 bases, with 20 bases lying between them. CDR1 is SQVTM, CDR2 ANQGSEA, per germline. This CDR3 is 14 amino acids long. DNA of the CDR3: TGCAGCGCCCGATTTCAGATGGAAAAAACTGAAGCTTTCTTT. Protein sequence: CSARFQMEKTEAFF.

This chain uses TRBV5-1 with TRBJ1-1; a possible D gene is TRBD1 (5 bases). The ends were cut back, 4 bases at V and 1 base at J, with 11 bases in the middle. The CDR3 runs 14 residues. Germline CDR1 SGHRS, CDR2 YFSETQ. The CDR3 sequence is CASSTGTPNTEAFF. CDR3 in DNA: TGCGCCAGCAGCACGGGGACGCCGAACACTGAAGCTTTCTTT.

V and J are TRBV9 and TRBJ2-2, with TRBD2 matching over 12 bases. Unmatched junction bases numbered 8, after V lost 4 bases and J lost 4 bases. Germline CDR1 and CDR2: SGDLS and YYNGEE. The CDR3 is made up of 17 amino acids. The CDR3 coding sequence is TGTGCCAGCAGCACCAGACTAGCGGGAGACCTCACCGGGGAGCTGTTTTTT. It specifies CASSTRLAGDLTGELFF.

The chain couples TRBV5-1 to TRBJ2-7; a weak D match, TRBD2 (5 bases). Trimming removed 3 bases at V and 3 bases at J, with 10 bases between. This CDR3 spans 13 amino acids. Germline V gives CDR1 SGHRS, CDR2 YFSETQ. The CDR3 sequence is CASSSTTHYEQYF. CDR3 DNA sequence: TGCGCCAGCAGCTCGACTACCCACTACGAGCAGTACTTC.

The V and J genes are TRBV30 and TRBJ1-1; 7 bases are a match to TRBD1. This CDR3 is 15 amino acids long. Germline V lookup: CDR1 GTSNPN, CDR2 SVGIG (reference sequence). V shed 2 bases and J 6 bases; nucleotides not matched to a gene: 12. The CDR3 bases are TGTGCCTGGAGTTTAAACAGGGGATATCTTCCTGAAGCTTTCTTT. It is translated as CAWSLNRGYLPEAFF.

The genes are TRBV5-4 and TRBJ1-4; a weak D match, TRBD1 (6 bases). Per the germline V gene, CDR1 is SGHNT and CDR2 is YYREEE (reference sequence). Trimming took off 6 bases at V and 8 bases at J, with 17 bases between the two ends. The CDR3 spans 14 residues. This CDR3 reads CASNPGGGDEKLFF. CDR3 in DNA: TGTGCCAGCAACCCCGGAGGGGGGGACGAAAAACTGTTTTTT. Combining the CDR3 with reference TRBV5-4 and TRBJ1-4 gives the whole variable domain ETGVTQSPTHLIKTRGQQVTLRCSSQSGHNTVSWYQQALGQGPQFIFQYYREEENGRGNFPPRFSGLQFPNYSSELNVNALELDDSALYLCASNPGGGDEKLFFGSGTQLSVL.

This chain links TRBV19 with TRBJ1-2; tentatively, D is TRBD1 (5 bases). Trimming removed 5 bases at V and 7 bases at J, with 17 bases between. The V gene's germline CDR1 is LNHDA and CDR2 SQIVND (reference sequence). The CDR3 has 14 residues. The CDR3 coding sequence is TGTGCCAGTAGTCCCGGCGGGGGTTCGACTGGCTACACCTTC. This codes for CASSPGGGSTGYTF.

The chain links TRBV7-2 to TRBJ2-3; 9 nucleotides line up with TRBD2. The V gene end was trimmed by 3 bases and the J gene end by 4 bases; junction bases not matched to a gene: 5. This CDR3 spans 15 amino acids. Germline lookup yields CDR1 SGHTA and CDR2 FQGNSA. Written as DNA, the CDR3 is TGTGCCAGCAGCTTGCAGCGGGAGGAAGCAGATACGCAGTATTTT. It yields the protein CASSLQREEADTQYF.

CDR3 region: CASSVEGQAAGNTIYF. CDR3 nucleotide sequence: TGTGCCAGCAGCGTAGAGGGACAGGCCGCCGGAAACACCATATATTTT. V gene TRBV9 combines with J gene TRBJ1-3; 8 bases fit TRBD1. V trimming: 0 bases; J trimming: 4 bases; junction bases outside the gene matches: 6. The germline gives CDR1 SGDLS, CDR2 YYNGEE. The CDR3 totals 16 residues.

This clone was seen only once. The gene calls are TRBV6-6 and TRBJ2-2; D is undetermined. Germline V gives CDR1 MNHNY, CDR2 SVGAGI (reference sequence). CDR3 size: 16 residues. Deletions cut 0 bases from V and 6 bases from J, with 14 bases between. The CDR3 reads CASSYSFPRSPGELFF. The CDR3 region has the DNA TGTGCCAGCAGTTACTCTTTCCCCCGGTCCCCCGGGGAGCTGTTTTTT.

The chain links TRBV19 to TRBJ1-5; D gene uncertain. There are 15 residues in the CDR3. Germline CDR1 reads LNHDA; CDR2 reads SQIVND (reference sequence). Trimming took off 0 bases at V and 3 bases at J, with 9 bases between the two ends. This chain's CDR3 is CASSIEQRYNQPQHF. CDR3 coding DNA: TGTGCCAGTAGTATAGAACAGCGTTACAATCAGCCCCAGCATTTT.

The rearrangement uses TRBV25-1 and TRBJ2-2; 10 bases line up with TRBD1. Germline-derived CDR1 and CDR2 are MGHDK and SYGVNS. CDR3 length equals 16 residues. V was clipped by 4 bases and J by 4 bases; unmatched bases: 6. The CDR3 region has the DNA TGTGCCAGCAGTGTTGAGAGGACAGGGGGCACCGGGGAGCTGTTTTTT. It yields the protein CASSVERTGGTGELFF.

V usage is TRBV11-1 and J usage is TRBJ2-7, with 10 bases lining up with TRBD2. From germline, CDR1 is SGHAT and CDR2 FQDESV (reference sequence). The ends lost 1 base at V and 7 bases at J; junction bases unmatched: 7. CDR3 length: 15 amino acids. In DNA form, the CDR3 reads TGTGCCAGCAGCTTAGGGCTAGCGGGAGCCGGAGAGCAGTACTTC. Residues: CASSLGLAGAGEQYF.

The rearrangement uses TRBV19 and TRBJ1-2; D is possibly TRBD1 (6 bases). The V gene lost 9 bases and the J gene lost 4 bases, with 15 bases spanning the gap. Germline V gene sequence: CDR1 LNHDA, CDR2 SQIVND (reference sequence). CDR3 length: 13 residues. CDR3 bases: TGTGCCAGCCTAGGGGGAAACCGCTATGGCTACACCTTC. Amino acid sequence: CASLGGNRYGYTF.

The chain couples TRBV2 to TRBJ2-7; 7 nucleotides align to TRBD2. V gave up 3 bases and J gave up 4 bases; unmatched junction bases: 3. CDR3 length: 13 residues. Germline CDR1 reads SNHLY; CDR2 reads FYNNEI. The CDR3 DNA reads TGTGCCAGCAGTGAGGCTAGCGGATACGAGCAGTACTTC. Its translation is CASSEASGYEQYF.

The chain has TRBV18 and TRBJ2-1; 8 bases fit TRBD2. The CDR3 has 16 residues. Germline V gene data show CDR1 as KGHSH and CDR2 as LQKENI. V trimming: 3 bases; J trimming: 0 bases; junction bases outside the gene matches: 4. The chain's CDR3 is CASSPPSGSSYNEQFF. DNA for the CDR3: TGTGCCAGCTCACCCCCCAGCGGGAGCTCCTACAATGAGCAGTTCTTC.

The chain combines TRBV19 with TRBJ1-1, with TRBD1 matching 7 bases. Looked up from germline, CDR1 is LNHDA and CDR2 is SQIVND (reference sequence). The CDR3 totals 14 residues. The V and J ends lost 7 bases and 13 bases, in that order; junction bases with no gene match: 18. DNA for the CDR3: TGTGCCAGTAAAAGCGGGACAGTCACTCAGGAGGTTTTCTTT. This encodes CASKSGTVTQEVFF.

This clone was picked up a small number of times. The chain recombines TRBV27 with TRBJ1-2, with 8 bases that match TRBD1. This CDR3 spans 15 amino acids. The germline V gene has CDR1 MNHEY and CDR2 SMNVEV (reference sequence). The V segment lost 0 bases and the J segment 8 bases; nucleotides outside the gene matches: 8. The CDR3 loop is CASSLSPQGAGGYTF. CDR3 sequence (DNA): TGTGCCAGCAGTTTATCTCCTCAGGGGGCAGGCGGCTACACCTTC.